One TCR beta chain is described in this entry. The table lists this clonotype with a few counts. Its antigen target is currently unknown. No per-base quality is available; no much larger clone lies one base away. The sample comes from a study of molecular identifiers for immune sequencing clone quantification (dated by TCRdb to 2016 to 2019). Notes on the research overall: For a replicate experiment, RNA from roughly 21,000 or 96,000 naive CD8 T cells was divided into five aliquots, of which four were sequenced. This methods study benchmarked molecular-identifier clustering-based TCR repertoire sequencing (MIDCIRS) and TCR RNA copy counting, using CD8 T cells to do so. The research as a whole found: When barcode sub-clustering was omitted, TCR diversity was inflated by chimeric consensus sequences, with chimeras reaching as high as 47%. Naive libraries contained spiked-in Jurkat TCR RNA (approximately ten copies' worth), which is not part of the donor repertoire. Modeling gave around 2.7 recovered TCR RNA copies per cell versus around 10 by digital PCR, implying approximately 30% capture efficiency. Highly expanded clone sizes could be underestimated because identical TCR molecules may share a barcode. Spiked-in Jurkat TCR RNA equivalent to a single cell was reported to be detectable even among fewer than 1.2 million naive CD8 T cells. In CMV-specific effector cells, clones with more than 20 RNA copies accounted for over 97% of molecules, whereas in naive cells such clones accounted for under 1%.

The CDR3 covers 15 residues, taking in both the cysteine and the phenylalanine. This entry keeps only the CDR3 DNA: 45 bases, framed from base 1. V sheds 7 bases and J sheds 4 bases, leaving 19 bases between their ends. Based on the germline V gene, the CDR1 and CDR2 sequences are SNHLY and FYNNEI. Libraries were prepared through PCR. The instrument given in TCRdb is Illumina HiSeq 4000. Preparation of bulk TCR libraries followed a previously described approach, with the TCR primers listed in Table S5. The Qiagen AllPrep DNA/RNA kit was used to purify total RNA. Before any analysis, reads coming from multiple sequencing runs of the same library were combined into one pool. From the authors' description of their analysis: Only reads with exact TCR constant sequence were kept, trimmed to 150 nt, and grouped by their 12-nt molecular barcodes. Reads in each barcode group were sub-clustered using a 15% Levenshtein threshold, and a quality-weighted consensus sequence was built for each RNA molecule. Non-functional sequences were excluded, and lower-count sequences lying one edit away from another sequence were also excluded. On the basis of fitting two negative binomial distributions, barcode sub-clusters with fewer than 20% of the maximum read count were discarded. TCRdb redid the processing of the public reads, applying fastp at Q25 and MiXCR, and retained in-frame beta chains. Rows are combined by CDR3 protein, so each entry shows the most common genes and DNA. TCRdb's processing, not the study's, gives the V and J calls here. This sample gives about 640,000 distinct CDR3 sequences in total; 15% to 20% of them show up just once. The ten largest account for roughly 0.85% of the sample.

Libraries of naive CD8 T cells were built from around 18,000 to 910,000 sorted cells, with 10%, 30% or 50% of the purified RNA used. Naive CD8 T cells were FACS-sorted as CD8+CD4-CCR7+CD45RA+ on a BD FACSAria II into RLT Plus buffer. To test detection sensitivity, Jurkat RNA equal to around 10 TCR copies was added to samples of roughly 18,000-1,100,000 naive CD8 T cells. Enrichment of CD8 T cells was performed with RosetteSep CD8+ T Cell Enrichment Cocktail and Ficoll-Paque, after which ACK red cell lysis was carried out. The receptor's source is a human donor in good health. Some libraries in this study had Jurkat cell RNA spiked in. This chain is built from TRBV2 and TRBJ2-5; a tentative D call is TRBD1 (5 bases match). Input material: naive CD8+ T cells from blood, with Jurkat cell RNA spiked in. The cell subset or site label of this sample denotes: FACS-sorted CD8+CD4-CCR7+CD45RA+ naive T cells. Read as DNA, the sequence is TGTGCCAGCAAGTCAAGGGGCGAATTGGGAGAGACCCAGTACTTC. This yields the protein CASKSRGELGETQYF.